This T cell receptor beta chain was recovered during a study of blood T cell repertoires in COVID-19. Background on the study: Acute and convalescent COVID-19 samples came from the United States, Italy and Spain. In each case, the material was cDNA or gDNA derived from T cells, B-cell-depleted T cells, or PBMCs.

Source study methods: From reference gene primer amplification, estimates of nucleated cell counts were derived. The table came from immunoSEQ multiplex PCR; TCRdb's copy has only in-frame clones and leaves some out. Clonal size and the V and J genes are those of that table, whereas D and trimming came from the DNA. The data show approximately 120,000 clones, with roughly 69% seen just once and approximately 2% held by the top ten. The V and J ends lost 2 bases and 4 bases, in that order; junction bases with no gene match: 7. The CDR3 extends over 16 amino acids. Germline loops: CDR1 SGHDN, CDR2 FVKESK.

The origin of this receptor is a woman in her seventies with acute or convalescent COVID-19. Source material: peripheral blood. The chain is built from TRBV14 and TRBJ2-1; 8 bases map to TRBD1. This CDR3 is CASSQRDRSAYNEQFF. The CDR3 bases are TGTGCCAGCAGCCAAAGGGACAGGAGCGCTTACAATGAGCAGTTCTTC.